This TCR beta chain was obtained from a study of cytomegalovirus exposure and HLA in healthy donors. Whole-study context: A previous analysis identified 95 million to 130 million unique TCR beta sequences derived from 180 million or so T cells.

The PCR ran on 60 Vbeta and 13 Jbeta primers. TCRdb's table, derived via immunoSEQ multiplex PCR, lists solely in-frame clones and lacks some. The sample lists roughly 100,000 clones, around 84% occurring once. Concerning this clone: Its antigen is not identified.

Study conclusions and caveats: Later, TCR association rates were found to vary by HLA locus, highest for DRB1 and lowest for HLA-C. Presence/absence comparisons presumed near-even sequencing depth among donors. Based on reports, TCR beta sequences accurately predicted HLA-A and HLA-B alleles for most subjects.

The CDR3 has 15 amino acids. Unmatched junction bases numbered 6, after V lost 3 bases and J lost 2 bases. CDR1 and CDR2 (germline): LGHNT, FRNRAP. Sequenced material: PBMCs. This sequence was found in a young man in good health and CMV-seronegative. The chain is built from TRBV12-5 and TRBJ2-7; 8 bases map to TRBD1. The CDR3 bases are TGTGCTAGTGGTTTAGGAACGACAGGGGCCTACGAGCAGTACTTC. It specifies CASGLGTTGAYEQYF.